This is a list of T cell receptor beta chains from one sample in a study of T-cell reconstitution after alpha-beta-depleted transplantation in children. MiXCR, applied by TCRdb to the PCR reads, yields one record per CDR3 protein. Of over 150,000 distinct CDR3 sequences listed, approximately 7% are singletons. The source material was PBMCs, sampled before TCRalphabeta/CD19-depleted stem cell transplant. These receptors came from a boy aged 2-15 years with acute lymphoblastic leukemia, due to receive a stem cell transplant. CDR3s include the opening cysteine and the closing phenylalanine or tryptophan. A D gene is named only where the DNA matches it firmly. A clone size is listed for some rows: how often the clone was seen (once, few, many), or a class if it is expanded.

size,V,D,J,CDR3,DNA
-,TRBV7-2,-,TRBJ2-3,CASSQQISTDTQYF,TGTGCCAGCAGTCAACAAATAAGCACAGATACGCAGTATTTT
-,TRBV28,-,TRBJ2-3,CASSLVSLGPGGADTQYF,TGTGCCAGCAGTTTAGTTTCCTTAGGACCCGGAGGGGCAGATACGCAGTATTTT
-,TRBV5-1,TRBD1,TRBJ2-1,CASSPWTGSYNEQFF,TGCGCCAGCAGCCCCTGGACAGGCTCCTACAATGAGCAGTTCTTC
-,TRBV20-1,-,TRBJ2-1,CSARAEGGAGNEQFF,TGCAGTGCTAGGGCGGAAGGGGGGGCCGGGAATGAGCAGTTCTTC
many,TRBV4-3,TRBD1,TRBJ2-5,CASSQDSGGRQTQYF,TGCGCCAGCAGCCAAGATTCAGGGGGTCGGCAGACCCAGTACTTC
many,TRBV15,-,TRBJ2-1,CATSRLSSYNEQFF,TGTGCCACCAGCAGACTGAGCTCCTACAATGAGCAGTTCTTC
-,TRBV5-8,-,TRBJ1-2,CASRAGWGFHGYTF,TGTGCCAGCAGGGCCGGGTGGGGGTTCCATGGCTACACCTTC
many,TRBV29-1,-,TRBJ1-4,CSVRESEKLFF,TGCAGCGTCCGGGAATCGGAAAAACTGTTTTTT
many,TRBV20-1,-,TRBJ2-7,CSASGRAGWSSYEQYF,TGCAGTGCTAGCGGCCGCGCGGGGTGGAGCTCCTACGAGCAGTACTTC
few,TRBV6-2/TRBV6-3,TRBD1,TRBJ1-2,CASSSRDRQFYGYTF,TGTGCCAGCAGTTCCCGGGACAGACAATTCTATGGCTACACCTTC
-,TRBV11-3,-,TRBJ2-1,CASSLGPQQGWVVNEQFF,TGTGCCAGCAGCTTAGGACCCCAACAGGGTTGGGTTGTGAATGAGCAGTTCTTC
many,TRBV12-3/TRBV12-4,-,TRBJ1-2,CASSLAVVRGYTF,TGTGCCAGCAGTTTAGCAGTTGTTCGTGGCTACACCTTC
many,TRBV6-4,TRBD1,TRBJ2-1,CASSDGGQGTGHEQFF,TGTGCCAGCAGTGACGGAGGACAGGGGACGGGGCATGAGCAGTTCTTC
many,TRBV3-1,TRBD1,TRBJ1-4,CASASAGTGNEKLFF,TGTGCCAGCGCATCCGCCGGGACAGGGAATGAAAAACTGTTTTTT